A selection of T cell receptor beta chains follows, all from one sample in a study of CD8 T cells in Susac syndrome. MiXCR was run by TCRdb on the immunoSEQ multiplex PCR reads, yielding one entry per CDR3 protein. The sample lists around 80,000 distinct CDR3 sequences, roughly 94% seen once, with about 0.5% in the top ten. Sequenced input: CD8+ T cells from PBMCs. These receptors all stem from a human donor with Susac syndrome. Each CDR3 is given without its conserved first and last residue. A D gene is named only where the DNA matches it firmly.

d_gene | j_gene | len | v_gene | CDR3aa
NA | TRBJ2-2 | 13 | TRBV7-7 | ASSPFDRNTGELF
NA | TRBJ1-5 | 12 | TRBV20-1 | SARRGAGNQPQH
NA | TRBJ1-2 | 15 | TRBV5-6 | ASSLDSMGAISYGYT
TRBD2 | TRBJ2-1 | 16 | TRBV11-1 | ASREGGLAGVLYNEQF
NA | TRBJ1-1 | 9 | TRBV19 | ASSHNTEAF
NA | TRBJ2-5 | 12 | TRBV7-9 | ASSSTTVGETQY
TRBD2 | TRBJ2-3 | 14 | TRBV2 | ASSNLAGGPGDTQY
NA | TRBJ1-2 | 9 | TRBV12-3/TRBV12-4 | ASSGGLFYT
TRBD1 | TRBJ1-2 | 10 | TRBV20-1 | SAQDRDYGYT
NA | TRBJ2-1 | 11 | TRBV2 | ASSEGARNEQF
NA | TRBJ2-3 | 13 | TRBV5-1 | ASSLVGRVADTQY
NA | TRBJ1-6 | 16 | TRBV14 | ASSQDRRRSSYNSPLH
TRBD2 | TRBJ2-1 | 13 | TRBV6-4 | ASSSSGESYNEQF
NA | TRBJ1-1 | 10 | TRBV2 | ASKRPYTEAF
NA | TRBJ2-7 | 12 | TRBV7-9 | ASSPPRNTYEQY
NA | TRBJ2-7 | 10 | TRBV27 | ASMGFVHEQY
NA | TRBJ2-1 | 11 | TRBV6-5 | ASTLGGGYEQF
NA | TRBJ2-4 | 14 | TRBV28 | ASRAWGFLAKNIQY
NA | TRBJ2-3 | 11 | TRBV9 | ASSEGHTDTQY
NA | TRBJ2-2 | 13 | TRBV7-9 | ASLATVSNTGELF
NA | TRBJ2-7 | 10 | TRBV7-2 | ASSFGQYEQY
NA | TRBJ1-6 | 14 | TRBV21-1 | ASSKVRAGNNSPLH
NA | TRBJ2-5 | 14 | TRBV11-2 | ASSLRSGRSQETQY
TRBD1 | TRBJ1-5 | 11 | TRBV10-2 | ASRGQGWQPQH